The source of this TCR beta chain is a study of regulatory T cells in long-lasting Graves disease. Study background: Positivity for TSH receptor antibodies plus over 5 years of antithyroid drugs meant persistent Graves' disease. Study outcomes and limitations: Repertoires from persistent disease leaned toward TRBV28, TRBJ1-2 and TRBJ2-5. Public clonotype sharing was higher in persistent than newly diagnosed patients.

On this clonotype: Its specificity is unknown.

The V segment lost 5 bases and the J segment 3 bases; nucleotides outside the gene matches: 5. Germline CDR1 reads SGHTA; CDR2 reads FQGTGA. This CDR3 has 15 amino acids. Described time point: persistent/refractory GD, antithyroid drugs over 5 years with positive TRAb. Following extraction of RNA from PBMCs, that RNA was used to make the TCR library. HTBI primers from iRepertoire and Arm-PCR of CDR3 regions yielded the TCR beta libraries. TCRdb reprocessed the multiplex PCR reads with MiXCR, giving one entry per CDR3 protein. The profile shows 400,000 to 500,000 distinct CDR3 sequences, around a fifth of them singletons.

This clonotype was sampled from a female donor with Graves disease. This specimen was peripheral blood mononuclear cells (PBMCs), taken when the disease was refractory, from a patient treated with antithyroid drugs. V and J are TRBV7-3 and TRBJ2-2, with 8 bases aligning to TRBD2. CDR3 nucleotides: TGTGCCAGCAGCGAAAGCGGGGGATACACCGGGGAGCTGTTTTTT. Amino acids: CASSESGGYTGELFF.